The 14 T cell receptor beta chains below were found in one sample sequenced in a study of blood T cell repertoires in COVID-19. Sequencing was performed with immunoSEQ multiplex PCR; in TCRdb, only in-frame clones are kept and a portion is missing. The sample records a few hundred thousand clones, around 87% being singletons. The material sequenced was peripheral blood. The receptor source for this set is a woman aged 60-70 years with COVID-19, enrolled during active disease.

This clone was seen only a few times. V is TRBV6-7 and J is TRBJ2-5, with a weak D call TRBD2 (5 bases). TRBV6-7 is placed among ORFs of uncertain function. Trimming stripped 2 bases from V and 0 bases from J, with 7 bases between. This CDR3 is built from 14 residues. CDR3 residues: CASSYTGDQETQYF. The CDR3 coding sequence is TGTGCCAGCAGTTACACCGGGGACCAAGAGACCCAGTACTTC.

The chain recombines TRBV18 with TRBJ1-1; D is ambiguous. Trimming removed 3 bases from V and 0 bases from J, with 5 bases in between. Germline V gene data show CDR1 as KGHSH and CDR2 as LQKENI. This CDR3 has 13 amino acids. CDR3 DNA sequence: TGTGCCAGCTCACCCCGGTTGAACACTGAAGCTTTCTTT. Translating gives CASSPRLNTEAFF.

This clone was seen once. The CDR3: CASSAGLAGTDTQYF. The CDR3 nucleotides read TGTGCCAGCAGCGCCGGACTAGCGGGGACAGATACGCAGTATTTT. The V call is TRBV5-8, the J call TRBJ2-3, with 12 bases fitting TRBD2. Germline values: CDR1 SGHTS, CDR2 YDEGEE. V was pared by 4 bases and J by 3 bases, with 3 bases of the junction left unmatched. The length of the CDR3 is 15 residues. Full variable domain (remainder filled in from reference TRBV5-8 and TRBJ2-3): EAGVTQSPTHLIKTRGQQATLRCSPISGHTSVYWYQQALGLGLQFLLWYDEGEERNRGNFPPRFSGRQFPNYSSELNVNALELEDSALYLCASSAGLAGTDTQYFGPGTRLTVL.

This chain connects TRBV5-1 to TRBJ1-2; TRBD1 agrees at 8 bases. The CDR3 is made up of 17 amino acids. The trim removed 0 bases at V and 5 bases at J, leaving 12 bases unmatched. The germline V gene encodes CDR1 SGHRS and CDR2 YFSETQ. CDR3 coding DNA: TGCGCCAGCAGCTTGGCCGCAGGGCAGGGGGCGAGGTATGGCTACACCTTC. Translated, it gives CASSLAAGQGARYGYTF.

V gene TRBV19 combines with J gene TRBJ2-7; TRBD1 aligns across 7 bases. Germline CDR1 and CDR2: LNHDA and SQIVND (reference sequence). Trimming cost V 4 bases and J 0 bases; bases outside gene matches: 9. CDR3 length equals 16 residues. In DNA form, the CDR3 reads TGTGCCAGTAGTACGCGACACAGGGGTGACTCCTACGAGCAGTACTTC. Translated, it gives CASSTRHRGDSYEQYF.

The rearrangement joins TRBV11-2 to TRBJ2-3; no clear D. The V and J ends lost 3 bases and 0 bases respectively, with 10 bases between them. The CDR3 is 15 residues long. The germline V gene encodes CDR1 SGHAT and CDR2 FQNNGV. Here the CDR3 reads CASSFLRQSTDTQYF. For the CDR3, the DNA is TGTGCCAGCAGCTTCTTGAGGCAAAGCACAGATACGCAGTATTTT.

V gene TRBV19 combines with J gene TRBJ1-2; D ambiguous. The V end lost 5 bases, the J end lost 7 bases, and 20 bases lay between the germline ends. The CDR3 length is 15 residues. Germline-derived CDR1 and CDR2 are LNHDA and SQIVND (reference sequence). CDR3 residues: CASSPMILRDRGYTF. CDR3 bases: TGTGCCAGTAGTCCCATGATTTTGCGGGATCGTGGCTACACCTTC. The entire variable domain, with the rest obtained from reference TRBV19 and TRBJ1-2, is as follows: DGGITQSPKYLFRKEGQNVTLSCEQNLNHDAMYWYRQDPGQGLRLIYYSQIVNDFQKGDIAEGYSVSREKKESFPLTVTSAQKNPTAFYLCASSPMILRDRGYTFGSGTRLTVV.

This sequence joins TRBV5-6 and TRBJ2-5; D might be TRBD1 (6 bases). Per germline, CDR1 SGHDT and CDR2 YYEEEE. This CDR3 is 14 amino acids long. The ends were cut back, 5 bases at V and 7 bases at J, with 18 bases in the middle. In DNA, the CDR3 is TGTGCCAGCAGTCCGGACAGCTCTGTTGGGACCCAGTACTTC. This gives the protein CASSPDSSVGTQYF. The full variable domain, its missing parts supplied by reference TRBV5-6 and TRBJ2-5, is DAGVTQSPTHLIKTRGQQVTLRCSPKSGHDTVSWYQQALGQGPQFIFQYYEEEERQRGNFPDRFSGHQFPNYSSELNVNALLLGDSALYLCASSPDSSVGTQYFGPGTRLLVL.

Only a few counts were recorded for this clone. The V and J genes are TRBV12-5 and TRBJ1-1, with D possibly matching TRBD1 (5 bases). V dropped 5 bases and J dropped 0 bases, with 13 bases sitting between them. Germline V gene sequence: CDR1 LGHNT, CDR2 FRNRAP. This CDR3 spans 15 amino acids. The CDR3, as DNA: TGTGCTAGTGGTCCCCCGGGGGGACTGAACACTGAAGCTTTCTTT. Translating gives CASGPPGGLNTEAFF. Supplemented by reference TRBV12-5 and TRBJ1-1, the full variable domain reads DARVTQTPRHKVTEMGQEVTMRCQPILGHNTVFWYRQTMMQGLELLAYFRNRAPLDDSGMPKDRFSAEMPDATLATLKIQPSEPRDSAVYFCASGPPGGLNTEAFFGQGTRLTVV.

The chain uses TRBV5-8 and TRBJ1-6, with TRBD1 matching over 8 bases. This CDR3 spans 14 amino acids. The germline CDR1 and CDR2 sequences are SGHTS and YDEGEE. V shed 4 bases, J shed 8 bases, and the junction held 5 bases outside the gene matches. Written as DNA, the CDR3 is TGTGCCAGCAGCGATGGACAGGGTGATTCACCCCTCCACTTT. Encoded protein: CASSDGQGDSPLHF.

The J gene is TRBJ1-4, the V gene TRBV4-3, with D unresolved. Trimming removed 2 bases at V and 4 bases at J, with 17 bases between. The CDR3 has 17 residues. Germline values: CDR1 LGHNA, CDR2 YSLEER. CDR3 amino acids: CASSQHIGGQINEKLFF. The CDR3 nucleotides read TGCGCCAGCAGCCAACATATAGGCGGGCAGATTAATGAAAAACTGTTTTTT.

The chain couples TRBV6-5 to TRBJ1-3, with no clear D. In germline, CDR1 is MNHEY, CDR2 SVGAGI. Between the trimmed V and J ends, which lost 0 bases and 2 bases, there was a span of 8 bases. This CDR3 contains 15 residues. This chain's CDR3 is CASSYSIRAGNTIYF. The CDR3 coding sequence is TGTGCCAGCAGTTACTCGATTAGAGCTGGAAACACCATATATTTT.

The chain combines TRBV15 with TRBJ1-6, with a possible D match to TRBD1 (5 bases). CDR3 length: 15 residues. The germline gives CDR1 LNHNV, CDR2 YYDKDF (reference sequence). Deletions cut 1 base from V and 9 bases from J, with 13 bases between. CDR3 coding DNA: TGTGCCACCAGCAGAGGGGGGGGGTTGGGTTCACCCCTCCACTTT. It translates to CATSRGGGLGSPLHF.

This chain links TRBV21-1 with TRBJ1-6; the table names TRBD1, a call not compared with the DNA. TRBV21-1 is marked as a pseudogene. The CDR3 sequence is 16 residues long. CDR3 amino acids: CASSKGNRGTNSPLHF. Here the CDR3 DNA reads TGTGCCAGCAGCAAAGGGAACAGGGGGACGAATTCACCCCTCCACTTT.